This is a list of T cell receptor beta chains from one sample in a study of blood T cells in healthy people across ages. TCRdb re-analysed the 5' RACE reads in MiXCR, keeping a single row per CDR3 protein. The repertoire has fewer than 2 million distinct CDR3 sequences, about 39% of them found once; the top ten carry roughly 23%. The specimen sequenced was blood. The receptors were sampled from a human donor in good health. Both conserved end residues are part of each CDR3. D genes are given only for firm matches. Clone size appears in some rows only: once, few, many, or a class for an expanded clone.

clone_size	v_call	j_call	d_call	cdr3_nt	cdr3_aa
.	TRBV27	TRBJ2-7	.	TGTGCCAGCTCGGCGGGGCTGCGGTATGGGGGGCCCTACGAGCAGTACTTC	CASSAGLRYGGPYEQYF
once	TRBV6-5	TRBJ2-7	.	TGTGCCAGCGCACCCGCAGAGGCGGGGATCTACGAGCAGTACTTC	CASAPAEAGIYEQYF
.	TRBV9	TRBJ1-2	TRBD1	TGTGCCAGCAGCGTAGACAGGGGCCGGCTGAACTATGGCTACACCTTC	CASSVDRGRLNYGYTF
few	TRBV4-2	TRBJ1-2	.	TGTGCCAGCAGCGGACAGTCATGCTATGGCTACACCTTC	CASSGQSCYGYTF
few	TRBV5-6	TRBJ2-1	TRBD2	TGTGCCAGCAGCTGGGGACTAGCGGCTAATGAGCAGTTCTTC	CASSWGLAANEQFF
few	TRBV6-2/TRBV6-3	TRBJ2-1	.	TGTGCCAGCAGTTACATCTTCACTCACGCGAACAATGAGCAGTTCTTC	CASSYIFTHANNEQFF
.	TRBV15	TRBJ2-6	.	TGTGCCACCAGCAGATTCCGACCCTCTGGGGCCAACGTCCTGACTTTC	CATSRFRPSGANVLTF
few	TRBV20-1	TRBJ2-5	TRBD2	TGCAGTGCTGGGGGCACACTAGCGGGGGGCCAAGAGACCCAGTACTTC	CSAGGTLAGGQETQYF
few	TRBV15	TRBJ1-2	.	TGTGCCACCAGCACGTATCAAGAGCTCGACAGGTTCTATGGCTACACCTTC	CATSTYQELDRFYGYTF
.	TRBV20-1	TRBJ2-1	TRBD2	TGCAGTGCCCTGCCCTCCCGACTAGCGGGGGGCCAATCCTACAATGAGCAGTTCTTC	CSALPSRLAGGQSYNEQFF
many	TRBV29-1	TRBJ2-4	.	TGCAGCGCCCTAACAGGCTACACAGCCAAAAACATTCAGTACTTC	CSALTGYTAKNIQYF
few	TRBV12-3/TRBV12-4	TRBJ1-2	.	TGTGCCAGCAGTTCAAGTTCCTTACGCTACACCTTC	CASSSSSLRYTF
few	TRBV7-2	TRBJ2-7	TRBD1	TGTGCCAGACCCCTCGGGACAGGGGGTGCCGAGCAGTACTTC	CARPLGTGGAEQYF
.	TRBV2	TRBJ1-5	.	TGTGCCAGCAGTGAACAGGTTTGGAGGGATCAGCCCCAGCATTTT	CASSEQVWRDQPQHF
few	TRBV6-5	TRBJ1-4	.	TGTGCCAGCAGACCCCGTCGAGGCGAACATGAAAAACTGTTTTTT	CASRPRRGEHEKLFF
few	TRBV15	TRBJ1-6	.	TGTGCCACCAGCAGAGGAGAAAGGGGTTCACCCCTCCACTTT	CATSRGERGSPLHF
.	TRBV20-1	TRBJ1-5	.	TGCAGTGCCTCGTCAGGGGACACCAATTGGCCCCAGCATTTT	CSASSGDTNWPQHF
.	TRBV24-1	TRBJ2-1	.	TGTGCCACCAGTGTCCGGGGCTCCTACAATGAGCAGTTCTTC	CATSVRGSYNEQFF
.	TRBV7-9	TRBJ1-1	.	TGTGCCGATCTGCCCCCTAAGAACACTGAAGCTTTCTTT	CADLPPKNTEAFF
.	TRBV11-3	TRBJ2-7	.	TGTGCCAGCAGCTCGGCGAGGGGGGCTACCTACGAGCAGTACTTC	CASSSARGATYEQYF
.	TRBV12-3/TRBV12-4	TRBJ2-4	TRBD2	TGTGCCAGCAGTTTACAACTAGCGGGGGGCAAAAACATTCAGTACTTC	CASSLQLAGGKNIQYF
.	TRBV13	TRBJ2-7	TRBD2	TGTGCCAGCAGCTTAGGGGGTAGCGGGGGCAGCTCCTACGAGCAGTACTTC	CASSLGGSGGSSYEQYF
.	TRBV12-3/TRBV12-4	TRBJ2-3	TRBD2	TGTGCCAGCAGTTCGACACTTGGACTAGCGGGGGGCGGAAATACGCAGTATTTT	CASSSTLGLAGGGNTQYF
.	TRBV7-2	TRBJ2-1	.	TGTGCCAGCAGCTTAGCGGTGAGGGAACGAAATGAGCAGTTCTTC	CASSLAVRERNEQFF
.	TRBV4-3	TRBJ2-4	.	TGCGCCAGCAGCCAAGACCCCTGGGGTGAGGGGGGCCGGGGCAAAAACATTCAGTACTTC	CASSQDPWGEGGRGKNIQYF
.	TRBV9	TRBJ2-7	.	TGTGCCAGCAGCGAGGGATCCCTCCTTGGCGAGCAGTACTTC	CASSEGSLLGEQYF
.	TRBV28	TRBJ2-5	.	TGTGCCACTACTAGAGGCTTGGGAGACCAAGAGACCCAGTACTTC	CATTRGLGDQETQYF
.	TRBV4-3	TRBJ2-1	.	TGCGCCAGCAGCCAAGCAAAGGGGGGGTTATTCAATGAGCAGTTCTTC	CASSQAKGGLFNEQFF
.	TRBV28	TRBJ1-2	TRBD1	TGTGCCAGCAGTCCCCCGGGACAGGGTTTAGGTGGCTACACCTTC	CASSPPGQGLGGYTF
.	TRBV5-6	TRBJ2-1	TRBD2	TGTGCCAGCAGCTGGGGCGGGGGGGCGGTCTATGAGCAGTTCTTC	CASSWGGGAVYEQFF
.	TRBV7-2	TRBJ2-5	.	TGTGCCAGCAGATCCGGGGGAGGGGGCCCGGAGACCCAGTACTTC	CASRSGGGGPETQYF